This TCR beta chain stems from a study of CD8 T cells in Susac syndrome. When the RNA was reverse transcribed, random hexamers were used with an input of roughly 0.5 to 1 ug. TCRdb re-called the immunoSEQ multiplex PCR reads through MiXCR, storing one row per CDR3 protein. This table has about 140,000 distinct CDR3 sequences, 95% appearing once. V shed 6 bases and J 4 bases; nucleotides not matched to a gene: 6. The CDR3 contains 13 residues. Looked up from germline, CDR1 is MNHNS and CDR2 is SASEGT. The TCR sequence derives from a human donor with Susac syndrome. Material: CD8+ T cells from PBMCs. This chain links TRBV6-1 with TRBJ2-7; 7 bases are shared with TRBD2. CDR3 loop: CASRLAVDYEQYF. CDR3 coding DNA: TGTGCCAGCAGGCTAGCGGTAGATTACGAGCAGTACTTC.